Below, 10 T cell receptor beta chains from the same sample are listed, as sequenced in a study of cytomegalovirus exposure and HLA in healthy donors. Primers: 60 Vbeta forward and 13 Jbeta reverse. The repertoire was sequenced with immunoSEQ multiplex PCR; TCRdb's copy has only in-frame clones and lacks some. The data contain around 300,000 clones, roughly 89% of them singletons. Sequencing used PBMCs. Receptors originate from a woman in her late teens or twenties in good health and CMV-seronegative.

V usage is TRBV10-1 and J usage is TRBJ1-2; D is ambiguous. CDR1 is WNHNN, CDR2 SYGVQD, per germline (reference sequence). V was pared by 6 bases and J by 0 bases, with 17 bases between. The CDR3 runs to 16 residues. DNA of the CDR3: TGCGCCAGCAGGTTGGAAAATGCGGCGGCTAACTATGGCTACACCTTC. As protein: CASRLENAAANYGYTF.

The V and J genes are TRBV5-1 and TRBJ2-3; D remains unclear. CDR3 size: 14 residues. Germline lookup yields CDR1 SGHRS and CDR2 YFSETQ. The V end was cut by 2 bases, the J end by 2 bases, with 9 bases between. Written as DNA, the CDR3 is TGCGCCAGCAGCTTCCCAGGCTACACAGATACGCAGTATTTT. It is translated as CASSFPGYTDTQYF. Complete variable domain (other parts from reference TRBV5-1 and TRBJ2-3): KAGVTQTPRYLIKTRGQQVTLSCSPISGHRSVSWYQQTPGQGLQFLFEYFSETQRNKGNFPGRFSGRQFSNSRSEMNVSTLELGDSALYLCASSFPGYTDTQYFGPGTRLTVL.

This chain links TRBV15 with TRBJ1-2; 8 bases are shared with TRBD1. V was pared by 9 bases and J by 3 bases, with 12 bases of the junction left unmatched. The CDR3 is made up of 15 amino acids. The V gene's germline CDR1 is LNHNV and CDR2 YYDKDF (reference sequence). The CDR3 protein is CATSTGGTKDYGYTF. The CDR3 DNA is TGTGCCACAAGTACAGGGGGAACTAAGGACTATGGCTACACCTTC.

The chain joins TRBV5-1 to TRBJ2-1, with D possibly being TRBD2 (5 bases). Germline CDR1 reads SGHRS; CDR2 reads YFSETQ. V was pared by 0 bases and J by 12 bases, with 19 bases between. This CDR3 is 15 amino acids long. CDR3 in amino acids: CASSLGHLDSVGQFF. The CDR3, as DNA: TGCGCCAGCAGCTTGGGGCATCTGGACTCTGTGGGGCAGTTCTTC.

In regard to this clone: Germline is not matched at one junction end, which may reflect a read error. The chain carries TRBV7-9 and TRBJ1-1; 7 bases fit TRBD1. The CDR3 runs to 14 residues. Germline assignment: CDR1 SEHNR and CDR2 FQNEAQ (reference sequence). CDR3 loop: CSSSSGQASTEAFF. CDR3 nucleotide sequence: TGTTCCAGCAGCTCCGGACAGGCAAGCACTGAAGCTTTCTTT.

CDR3 coding DNA: TGTGCCAGCAGCCGATCCCGGGACTTACAGTCACCCCTCCACTTT. Protein: CASSRSRDLQSPLHF. The rearrangement links TRBV6-1 to TRBJ1-6; D is possibly TRBD1 (5 bases). CDR3 length: 15 residues. V was cut by 6 bases and J by 10 bases, with 19 bases left in between. Per germline, CDR1 MNHNS and CDR2 SASEGT.

This chain connects TRBV15 to TRBJ1-1, with unresolved D. The CDR3 has 14 residues. Germline V gives CDR1 LNHNV, CDR2 YYDKDF (reference sequence). V shed 0 bases and J shed 6 bases, with 11 bases lying between them. The CDR3 sequence: CATSRDLEVPEAFF. CDR3 in DNA: TGTGCCACCAGCAGAGATTTAGAGGTCCCTGAAGCTTTCTTT.

The chain joins TRBV5-4 to TRBJ1-2; TRBD1 agrees at 8 bases. Germline V CDR1 and CDR2: SGHNT, YYREEE (reference sequence). CDR3 length: 17 amino acids. With V trimmed by 3 bases and J by 2 bases, 12 bases remained unmatched. The CDR3 loop reads CASSSPTGALKNYGYTF. The CDR3 DNA follows: TGTGCCAGCAGCTCCCCGACAGGGGCACTAAAGAACTATGGCTACACCTTC.

The V call is TRBV30, the J call TRBJ1-5; D not resolved. The CDR3 extends over 16 amino acids. Germline loops: CDR1 GTSNPN, CDR2 SVGIG (reference sequence). V lost 0 bases to trimming and J lost 4 bases, with 16 bases between them. Written as DNA, the CDR3 is TGTGCCTGGAGTGTACTCGGGAGTTTCCCAAATCAGCCCCAGCATTTT. As protein: CAWSVLGSFPNQPQHF.

In the case of this clone: Other DNA sequences in this sample translate to the same CDR3. This chain joins TRBV9 and TRBJ1-1; D ambiguous. Per germline, CDR1 SGDLS and CDR2 YYNGEE. The CDR3 sequence is 13 residues long. Trimming took off 2 bases at V and 5 bases at J, with 10 bases between the two ends. The CDR3 DNA reads as TGTGCCAGCAGCGTCGGGTCTGGAACTGAAGCTTTCTTT. Its protein product is CASSVGSGTEAFF.